Listed here are 25 T cell receptor beta chains from one sample, sequenced in a study of a mutant IDH1 vaccine in newly diagnosed glioma. Time point meaning: week 11, during vaccination. One vaccine dose held 300 ug of mutant IDH1 20-mer peptide and came with topical imiquimod. TCRdb's table, derived via immunoSEQ multiplex PCR, lists solely in-frame clones and lacks some. Here the sample spans about 120,000 clones, around 80% being singletons. Their target antigens are unknown. The specimen comprised PBMCs, sampled from a glioma patient whose treatment included an IDH1 peptide vaccine. These receptors all stem from a middle-aged man with glioma.

The V call is TRBV11-2, the J call TRBJ2-7; D gene ambiguous. Trimming cost V 0 bases and J 3 bases, with 3 bases left between them. CDR1 and CDR2 from the germline V gene are SGHAT and FQNNGV. The CDR3 sequence is 12 residues long. In DNA form, the CDR3 reads TGTGCCAGCAGCTTAGATATCTACGAGCAGTACTTC. This encodes CASSLDIYEQYF.

The gene calls are TRBV27 and TRBJ2-7; 12 bases line up with TRBD2. Trimming at V came to 6 bases and at J to 4 bases, leaving 10 bases not matched to a gene. The CDR3 extends over 16 amino acids. The germline gives CDR1 MNHEY, CDR2 SMNVEV (reference sequence). The CDR3, as DNA: TGTGCCAGCAGCCTCGGGACTAGCGGGCACCCATACGAGCAGTACTTC. Protein sequence: CASSLGTSGHPYEQYF.

This clone was observed a few times. This chain links TRBV6-4 with TRBJ1-1, with a tentative D call TRBD1 (5 bases). The CDR3 sequence is 13 residues long. Germline lookup yields CDR1 MRHNA and CDR2 SNTAGT. Trimming took 3 bases from V and 10 from J, leaving 15 bases between them. The CDR3 nucleotides are TGTGCCAGCAGTGAATCTCAACAGGTCCCAGCTTTCTTT. This codes for CASSESQQVPAFF.

This chain links TRBV5-1 with TRBJ1-2, with a possible D match to TRBD1 (6 bases). Looked up from germline, CDR1 is SGHRS and CDR2 is YFSETQ. V was trimmed by 0 bases and J by 6 bases, leaving 6 bases between them. This CDR3 spans 12 amino acids. This CDR3 is CASSLDRDGYTF. DNA of the CDR3: TGCGCCAGCAGCTTGGACAGGGATGGCTACACCTTC.

V gene TRBV9 combines with J gene TRBJ2-7; D may be TRBD1 or TRBD2 (6 bases each). V was shortened by 4 bases and J by 5 bases, with 19 bases between the two germline ends. The CDR3 runs 15 residues. CDR1 and CDR2 (germline): SGDLS, YYNGEE. CDR3 amino acids: CASSISGASSHEQYF. CDR3 sequence (DNA): TGTGCCAGCAGCATTTCGGGGGCGTCATCACACGAGCAGTACTTC.

This clone appeared a single time. This chain connects TRBV29-1 to TRBJ1-1; D unresolved. Trimming took 5 bases from V and 1 from J, leaving 11 bases between them. The germline gives CDR1 SQVTM, CDR2 ANQGSEA. This CDR3 is 13 amino acids long. The CDR3 coding sequence is TGCAGCGTTCTCAGTAAACGGAACACTGAAGCTTTCTTT. It is translated as CSVLSKRNTEAFF.

The J gene is TRBJ2-5, the V gene TRBV13, with TRBD1 identical over 7 bases. TRBJ2-7 matches the DNA end more closely, so the J call is doubtful. The germline gives CDR1 PRHDT, CDR2 FYEKMQ (reference sequence). The CDR3 extends over 14 amino acids. CDR3 DNA sequence: TGTGCCAGCAGCAGCCGGACAGGATCCTACGAGCAGTACTTC. It encodes CASSSRTGSYEQYF.

The DNA for the CDR3 is TGTGCCAGCAGGACCAAGGGTCCCGGGGAGCTGTTTTTT. It codes for CASRTKGPGELFF. The V gene is TRBV6-5, the J gene TRBJ2-2; D is undetermined. The CDR3 runs to 13 residues. Germline values: CDR1 MNHEY, CDR2 SVGAGI. V was cut by 6 bases and J by 6 bases, with 11 bases left in between.

This sequence joins TRBV4-3 and TRBJ2-7; 8 bases line up with TRBD1. Trimming cost V 4 bases and J 0 bases; bases outside gene matches: 8. The CDR3 spans 16 residues. Germline assignment: CDR1 LGHNA and CDR2 YSLEER. The CDR3 here is CASSLYYRGSSYEQYF. The CDR3 region has the DNA TGCGCCAGCAGCCTCTATTACAGGGGGAGCTCCTACGAGCAGTACTTC.

The chain recombines TRBV4-1 with TRBJ2-3, with 7 bases aligning to TRBD2. CDR1 is MGHRA and CDR2 is YSYEKL in the germline V gene. With 1 base clipped from V and 2 bases from J, the junction kept 6 bases outside the gene matches. This CDR3 is 16 amino acids long. The CDR3 coding sequence is TGCGCCAGCAGCCAAGTTCCTCTAGCGGTCACAGATACGCAGTATTTT. This encodes CASSQVPLAVTDTQYF.

CDR3 bases: TGTGCCAGCAGCCAAGGGGACAGGGGTTCCTACGAGCAGTACTTC. It codes for CASSQGDRGSYEQYF. This chain connects TRBV4-2 to TRBJ2-7; 10 positions agree with TRBD1. Germline CDR1 LGHNA, CDR2 YNFKEQ. The J segment lost 1 base and the V segment lost 1 base, leaving 1 base of the junction unmatched. This CDR3 spans 15 amino acids.

The chain joins TRBV5-1 to TRBJ1-1; TRBD1 matches at 8 bases. The length of the CDR3 is 15 residues. Looked up from germline, CDR1 is SGHRS and CDR2 is YFSETQ. V dropped 4 bases and J dropped 1; count of bases not matched to a gene: 6. The CDR3, as DNA: TGCGCCAGCAGCCTACGCGGGACAGGGAACACTGAAGCTTTCTTT. Residues: CASSLRGTGNTEAFF.

Concerning this clone: The same CDR3 also results from other DNA sequences found in this sample. The V call is TRBV19, the J call TRBJ2-7; TRBD1 matches at 7 bases. This CDR3 comprises 14 residues. Unmatched junction bases numbered 4, after V lost 3 bases and J lost 2 bases. Per the germline V gene, CDR1 is LNHDA and CDR2 is SQIVND (reference sequence). This chain's CDR3 is CASSIGQETYEQYF. Here the CDR3 DNA reads TGTGCCAGTAGTATCGGACAGGAGACCTACGAGCAGTACTTC.

This clone was seen a few times. The V and J genes are TRBV5-4 and TRBJ1-1, with D unclear. This CDR3 contains 16 residues. V lost 4 bases and J lost 0, with 16 bases in between. Germline V gene lookup returns CDR1 SGHNT and CDR2 YYREEE (reference sequence). CDR3 DNA: TGTGCCAGCAGCCCCCTTTTGGTAGGGCTGAACACTGAAGCTTTCTTT. It yields the protein CASSPLLVGLNTEAFF. The complete variable domain, with remaining parts taken from reference TRBV5-4 and TRBJ1-1, reads ETGVTQSPTHLIKTRGQQVTLRCSSQSGHNTVSWYQQALGQGPQFIFQYYREEENGRGNFPPRFSGLQFPNYSSELNVNALELDDSALYLCASSPLLVGLNTEAFFGQGTRLTVV.

This clone has just a few counts. V gene TRBV4-1 combines with J gene TRBJ1-1, with D perhaps TRBD1 (5 bases). Germline V gene lookup returns CDR1 MGHRA and CDR2 YSYEKL. The CDR3 is 14 amino acids. Trimming pared 0 bases from V and 9 bases from J, leaving 14 bases between. The CDR3 reads CASSQELGAPKAFF. CDR3 DNA: TGCGCCAGCAGCCAAGAACTAGGGGCTCCTAAAGCTTTCTTT.

This chain uses TRBV5-4 with TRBJ2-3, with D maybe TRBD1 (6 bases). V lost 1 base, J lost 6 bases, and 15 bases lay in between. This CDR3 is 15 amino acids long. The germline V gene encodes CDR1 SGHNT and CDR2 YYREEE (reference sequence). CDR3: CASSLHRVGQDTQYF. CDR3 sequence (DNA): TGTGCCAGCAGCTTGCACAGGGTGGGTCAGGATACGCAGTATTTT.

This clone was detected a few times. V is TRBV2 and J is TRBJ1-2; perhaps TRBD1 as D (5 bases). There are 12 residues in the CDR3. V shed 4 bases and J shed 7 bases, with 10 bases lying between them. Looked up from germline, CDR1 is SNHLY and CDR2 is FYNNEI. DNA of the CDR3: TGTGCCAGCAGTGCGGGACTATCTGGCTACACCTTC. Encoded protein: CASSAGLSGYTF.

The V and J genes are TRBV19 and TRBJ1-5, with D maybe TRBD1 (5 bases). Germline V lookup: CDR1 LNHDA, CDR2 SQIVND (reference sequence). V was pared by 1 base and J by 5 bases, with 12 bases between. CDR3 length: 15 amino acids. The CDR3 is CASSIGGSRDQPQHF. The CDR3 DNA is TGTGCCAGTAGTATAGGGGGCTCAAGGGATCAGCCCCAGCATTTT. Complete variable domain (other parts from reference TRBV19 and TRBJ1-5): DGGITQSPKYLFRKEGQNVTLSCEQNLNHDAMYWYRQDPGQGLRLIYYSQIVNDFQKGDIAEGYSVSREKKESFPLTVTSAQKNPTAFYLCASSIGGSRDQPQHFGDGTRLSIL.

In this sample, this clone turned up a few times. This rearrangement joins TRBV18 to TRBJ2-1; tentative D call: TRBD2 (5 bases). Germline loops: CDR1 KGHSH, CDR2 LQKENI. V was clipped by 2 bases and J by 2 bases, with 10 bases between them. This CDR3 region has 15 residues. CDR3 sequence reads: CASSPGDGAYNEQFF. CDR3 bases: TGTGCCAGCTCACCAGGAGACGGGGCCTACAATGAGCAGTTCTTC. The complete variable domain, with remaining parts taken from reference TRBV18 and TRBJ2-1, reads NAGVMQNPRHLVRRRGQEARLRCSPMKGHSHVYWYRQLPEEGLKFMVYLQKENIIDESGMPKERFSAEFPKEGPSILRIQQVVRGDSAAYFCASSPGDGAYNEQFFGPGTRLTVL.

The chain joins TRBV7-8 to TRBJ1-3; no clear D gene. CDR1 is SGHVS and CDR2 is FQNEAQ in the germline V gene. CDR3 length: 15 residues. V gave up 5 bases and J gave up 0 bases, with 11 bases separating them. The CDR3 nucleotides read TGTGCCAGCAGCGCGGACGGACGCTCTGGAAACACCATATATTTT. Translated: CASSADGRSGNTIYF.

The J gene is TRBJ1-5, the V gene TRBV19; perhaps TRBD1 as D (6 bases). The CDR3 extends over 13 amino acids. The ends were cut back, 4 bases at V and 7 bases at J, with 11 bases in the middle. Germline V gene sequence: CDR1 LNHDA, CDR2 SQIVND (reference sequence). DNA for the CDR3: TGTGCCAGTAGTACGGGACATCCACAGCCCCAGCATTTT. Its protein product is CASSTGHPQPQHF. The full variable domain, in which reference TRBV19 and TRBJ1-5 provide the parts outside the CDR3, is DGGITQSPKYLFRKEGQNVTLSCEQNLNHDAMYWYRQDPGQGLRLIYYSQIVNDFQKGDIAEGYSVSREKKESFPLTVTSAQKNPTAFYLCASSTGHPQPQHFGDGTRLSIL.

This chain joins TRBV7-9 and TRBJ1-3, with D unresolved. V was cut by 0 bases and J by 1 base, with 10 bases left in between. The CDR3 runs 16 residues. CDR1 and CDR2 (germline): SEHNR, FQNEAQ (reference sequence). The chain's CDR3 is CASSLAGGGSGNTIYF. Written as DNA, the CDR3 is TGTGCCAGCAGCTTAGCGGGCGGAGGGTCTGGAAACACCATATATTTT.

The rearrangement links TRBV10-3 to TRBJ2-2, with D perhaps TRBD2 (5 bases). This CDR3 region has 14 residues. Germline V CDR1 and CDR2: ENHRY, SYGVKD. V lost 8 bases and J 5 bases, leaving 15 bases between the germline ends. CDR3 loop: CAIGSRGLTGELFF. For the CDR3, the DNA is TGTGCCATCGGAAGCCGGGGTCTGACCGGGGAGCTGTTTTTT.

This clone was seen once. The rearrangement uses TRBV29-1 and TRBJ1-2; D is possibly TRBD1 (6 bases). The V end was cut by 5 bases, the J end by 3 bases, with 16 bases between. CDR1 and CDR2 (germline): SQVTM, ANQGSEA. CDR3 size: 14 residues. CDR3 sequence: CSVLLSGTYYGYTF. CDR3 bases: TGCAGCGTTTTACTTTCGGGGACATACTATGGCTACACCTTC.

The rearrangement uses TRBV18 and TRBJ1-2; TRBD1 aligns across 7 bases. The CDR3 totals 15 residues. From germline, CDR1 is KGHSH and CDR2 LQKENI. V trimming: 4 bases; J trimming: 8 bases; junction bases outside the gene matches: 13. The CDR3 region is CASSRYTTGSEGYTF. For the CDR3, the DNA is TGTGCCAGCTCACGCTACACGACAGGGTCCGAGGGCTACACCTTC.